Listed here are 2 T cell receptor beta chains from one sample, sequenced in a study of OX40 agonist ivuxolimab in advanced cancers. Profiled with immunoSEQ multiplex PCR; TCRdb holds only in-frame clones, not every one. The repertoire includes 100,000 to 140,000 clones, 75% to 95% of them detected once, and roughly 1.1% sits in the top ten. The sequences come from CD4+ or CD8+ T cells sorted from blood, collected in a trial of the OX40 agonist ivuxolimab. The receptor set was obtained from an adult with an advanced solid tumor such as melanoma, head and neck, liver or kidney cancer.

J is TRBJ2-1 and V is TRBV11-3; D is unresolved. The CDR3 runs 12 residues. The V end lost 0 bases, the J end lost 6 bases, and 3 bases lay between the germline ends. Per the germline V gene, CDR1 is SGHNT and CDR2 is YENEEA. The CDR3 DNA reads TGTGCCAGCAGCTTAGACAGCAATGAGCAGTTCTTC. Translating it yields CASSLDSNEQFF.

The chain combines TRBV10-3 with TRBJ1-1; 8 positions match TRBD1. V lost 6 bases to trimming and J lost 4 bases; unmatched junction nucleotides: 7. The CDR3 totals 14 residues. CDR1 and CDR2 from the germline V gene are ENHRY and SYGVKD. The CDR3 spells CAIRTGADGTEAFF. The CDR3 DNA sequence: TGTGCCATCAGGACAGGGGCCGACGGCACTGAAGCTTTCTTT.